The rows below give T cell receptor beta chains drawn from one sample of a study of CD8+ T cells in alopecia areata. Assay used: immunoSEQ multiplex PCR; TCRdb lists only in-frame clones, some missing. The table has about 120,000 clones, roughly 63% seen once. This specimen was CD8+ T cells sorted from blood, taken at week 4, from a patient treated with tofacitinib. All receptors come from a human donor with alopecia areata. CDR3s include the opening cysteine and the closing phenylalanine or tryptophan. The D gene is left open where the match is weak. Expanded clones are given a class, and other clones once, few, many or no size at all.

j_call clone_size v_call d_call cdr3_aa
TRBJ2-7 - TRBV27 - CASSLSPLVGQYF
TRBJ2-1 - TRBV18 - CASSPPRRGDYNEQFF
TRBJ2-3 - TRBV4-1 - CASQAADTQYF
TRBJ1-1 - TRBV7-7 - CASSLVRDAFF
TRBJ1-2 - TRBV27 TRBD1 CASSEIEGQGNYGYTF
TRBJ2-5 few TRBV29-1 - CSVEVWTTETQYF
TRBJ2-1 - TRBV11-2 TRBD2 CASSLDWGLAPYNEQFF
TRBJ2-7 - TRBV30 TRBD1 CAWSSGTGDYEQYF
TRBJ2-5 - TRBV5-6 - CASSPLTEDQETQYF
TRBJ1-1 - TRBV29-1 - CSAKHTEAFF
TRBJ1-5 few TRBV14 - CASSQGGDQPQHF
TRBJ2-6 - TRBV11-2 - CASINPRGAVANVLTF
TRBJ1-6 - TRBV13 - CASSSEQGTNSPLHF
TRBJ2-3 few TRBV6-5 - CASNPLEGSTDTQYF
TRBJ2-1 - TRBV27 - CASAGAPSYNEQFF
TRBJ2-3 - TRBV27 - CASSLTGEGTDTQYF
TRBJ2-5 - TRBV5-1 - CASSWTVQETQYF
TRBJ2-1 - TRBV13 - CASSLGSGYNEQFF
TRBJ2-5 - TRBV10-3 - CATSMNDLSGTQYF
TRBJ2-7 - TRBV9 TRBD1 CASSVDRAADEQYF
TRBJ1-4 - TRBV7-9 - CASSLELTEKLFF
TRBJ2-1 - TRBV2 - CASSSGLSSYNEQFF
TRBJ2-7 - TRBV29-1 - CSVETTRAMEQYF
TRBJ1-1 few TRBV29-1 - CSVEDGVTEAFF
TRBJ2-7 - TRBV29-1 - CSVSDNSYEQYF
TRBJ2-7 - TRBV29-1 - CSVRGTASYEQYF
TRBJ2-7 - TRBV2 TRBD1 CASGGTGPGYEQYF
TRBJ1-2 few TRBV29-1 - CSVDAGDYGYTF
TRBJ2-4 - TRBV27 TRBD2 CASSFSSGGAKNIQYF
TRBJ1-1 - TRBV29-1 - CSVEPRGANTEAFF
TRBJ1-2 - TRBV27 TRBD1 CTSSLQGGYGYTF
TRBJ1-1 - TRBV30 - CAWSVGSGPEAFF
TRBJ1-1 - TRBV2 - CASSDLPSTEAFF
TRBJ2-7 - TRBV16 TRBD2 CASSEGLGGYEQYF
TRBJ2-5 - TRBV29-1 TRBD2 CSVCIAGGETQYF
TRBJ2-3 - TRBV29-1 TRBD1 CSVEDLLDRGAADTQYF
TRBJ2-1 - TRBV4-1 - CASSQGVGNEQFF